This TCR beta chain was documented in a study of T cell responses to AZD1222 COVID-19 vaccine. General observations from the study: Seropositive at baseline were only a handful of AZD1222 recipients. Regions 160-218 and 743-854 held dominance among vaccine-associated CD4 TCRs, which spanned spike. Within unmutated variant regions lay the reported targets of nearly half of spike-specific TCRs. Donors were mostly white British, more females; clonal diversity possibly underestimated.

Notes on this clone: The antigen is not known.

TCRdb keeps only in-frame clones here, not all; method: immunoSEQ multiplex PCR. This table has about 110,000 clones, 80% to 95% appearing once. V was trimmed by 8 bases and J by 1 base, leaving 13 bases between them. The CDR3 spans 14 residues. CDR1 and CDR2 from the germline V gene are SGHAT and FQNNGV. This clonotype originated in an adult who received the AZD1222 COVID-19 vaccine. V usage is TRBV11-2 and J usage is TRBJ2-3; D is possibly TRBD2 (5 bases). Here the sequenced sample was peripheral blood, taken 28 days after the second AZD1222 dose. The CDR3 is CASGLYVGTDTQYF. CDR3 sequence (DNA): TGTGCCAGCGGACTCTATGTCGGCACAGATACGCAGTATTTT.